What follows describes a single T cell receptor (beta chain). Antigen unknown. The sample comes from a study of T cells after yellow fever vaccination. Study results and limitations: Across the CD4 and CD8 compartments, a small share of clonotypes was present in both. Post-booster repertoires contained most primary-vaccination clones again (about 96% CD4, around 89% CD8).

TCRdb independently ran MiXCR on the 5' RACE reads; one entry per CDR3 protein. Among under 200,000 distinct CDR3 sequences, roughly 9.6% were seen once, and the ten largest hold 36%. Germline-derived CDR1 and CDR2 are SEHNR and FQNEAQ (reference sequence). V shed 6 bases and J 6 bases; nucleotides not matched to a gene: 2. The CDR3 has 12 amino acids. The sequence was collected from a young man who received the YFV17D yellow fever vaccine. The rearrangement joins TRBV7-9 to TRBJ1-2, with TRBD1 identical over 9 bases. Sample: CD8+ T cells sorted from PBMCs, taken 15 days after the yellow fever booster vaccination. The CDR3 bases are TGTGCCAGCAGGTGGGACAGGGATGGCTACACCTTC. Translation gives CASRWDRDGYTF. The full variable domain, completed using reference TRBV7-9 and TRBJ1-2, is DTGVSQNPRHKITKRGQNVTFRCDPISEHNRLYWYRQTLGQGPEFLTYFQNEAQLEKSRLLSDRFSAERPKGSFSTLEIQRTEQGDSAMYLCASRWDRDGYTFGSGTRLTVV.